The TCR beta chain under discussion was sequenced for a study of T cells in Graves' hyperthyroidism and ophthalmopathy. About the study: Pretreatment peripheral blood was obtained at initial diagnosis. Study outcomes and limitations: Progression to ophthalmopathy was predicted a median of roughly 6.8 months early.

Germline assignment: CDR1 LGHDT and CDR2 YNNKEL (reference sequence). Deletions cut 4 bases from V and 3 bases from J, with 15 bases between. The CDR3 runs 15 residues. From RNA transcripts, TCR beta CDR3 regions were amplified. Carried out on the TCR CDR3, a first-round RT-PCR used the HTBI primer set. Each CDR3 protein is one row after TCRdb ran MiXCR on the multiplex PCR reads. The sample has about 350,000 distinct CDR3 sequences, approximately 18% seen once. This clonotype was seen repeatedly, ten times or more. Antigen specificity is unknown. Used for diagnoses were clinical symptoms, serum thyroxine and TRAb, thyroid ultrasound and orbital computed tomography. PBMCs were obtained from under 13 ml fresh peripheral blood.

The sequence derives from a woman aged 40 to 50 with Graves' ophthalmopathy. The chain uses TRBV3-1 and TRBJ1-1; TRBD1 is a possible D gene (5 bases). Sequenced: blood. CDR3 nucleotides: TGTGCCAGCAGCCGTTCAGGGAGTGGAGACACTGAAGCTTTCTTT. It translates to CASSRSGSGDTEAFF.